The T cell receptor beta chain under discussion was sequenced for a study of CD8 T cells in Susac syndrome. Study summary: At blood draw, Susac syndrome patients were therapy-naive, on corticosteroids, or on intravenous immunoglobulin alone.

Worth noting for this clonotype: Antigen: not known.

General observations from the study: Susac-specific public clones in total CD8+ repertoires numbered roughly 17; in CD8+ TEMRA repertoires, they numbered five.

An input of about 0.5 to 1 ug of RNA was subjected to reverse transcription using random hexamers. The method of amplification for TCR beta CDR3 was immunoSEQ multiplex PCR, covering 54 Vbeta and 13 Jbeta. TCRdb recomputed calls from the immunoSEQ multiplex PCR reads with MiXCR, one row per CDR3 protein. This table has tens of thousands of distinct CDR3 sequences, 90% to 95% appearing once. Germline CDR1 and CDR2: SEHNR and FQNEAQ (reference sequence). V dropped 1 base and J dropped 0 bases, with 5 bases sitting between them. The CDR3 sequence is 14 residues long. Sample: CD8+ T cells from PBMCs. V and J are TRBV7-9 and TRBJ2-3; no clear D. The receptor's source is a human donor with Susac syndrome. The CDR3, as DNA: TGTGCCAGCAGCTTAGAAACCAGCACAGATACGCAGTATTTT. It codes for CASSLETSTDTQYF.